A selection of T cell receptor beta chains follows, all from one sample in a study of T cells in tumors after PD-1 blockade. The table came from immunoSEQ multiplex PCR; TCRdb's copy has only in-frame clones and leaves some out. The sample holds approximately 63,000 clones, approximately 79% seen once. The material was PBMCs, obtained after anti-PD-1 treatment. The receptors here all came from a human donor with basal cell carcinoma. Each CDR3 is given with its conserved first and last residue. The D gene is left open where the match is weak. Rows give clone size only sometimes, using once, few, many, or a class for an expanded clone.

v_call	j_call	clone_size	d_call	cdr3_aa	cdr3_nt
TRBV2	TRBJ1-5	.	.	CASSEGQYSNQPQHF	TGTGCCAGCAGTGAAGGGCAGTATAGCAATCAGCCCCAGCATTTT
TRBV18	TRBJ1-2	.	.	CASSPTTDAMGYTF	TGTGCCAGCTCACCGACGACAGACGCTATGGGCTACACCTTC
TRBV24-1	TRBJ2-1	.	TRBD1	CATSETGTGSYNEQFF	TGTGCCACCAGTGAAACTGGGACAGGTAGCTACAATGAGCAGTTCTTC
TRBV7-6	TRBJ1-3	.	.	CASSSQAGNTIYF	TGTGCCAGCAGCTCACAGGCTGGAAACACCATATATTTT
TRBV7-2	TRBJ1-2	.	.	CASSPGSDTPLYGYTF	TGTGCCAGCAGCCCAGGATCCGATACCCCTCTCTATGGCTACACCTTC
TRBV3-1/TRBV3-2	TRBJ1-1	.	.	CASSHVENTEAFF	TGTGCCAGCAGCCATGTGGAGAACACTGAAGCTTTCTTT
TRBV18	TRBJ1-2	few	.	CASSPGYGYTF	TGTGCCAGCTCACCAGGGTATGGCTACACCTTC
TRBV7-2	TRBJ2-5	.	TRBD2	CASSGLAGGGTQYF	TGTGCCAGCAGCGGACTAGCGGGGGGTGGGACCCAGTACTTC
TRBV5-4	TRBJ2-5	.	.	CASRTTTEPRETQYF	TGTGCCAGCAGGACGACTACTGAGCCAAGGGAGACCCAGTACTTC
TRBV6-5	TRBJ2-3	.	.	CASSSPGYTQYF	TGTGCCAGCAGCTCTCCCGGTTATACGCAGTATTTT
TRBV29-1	TRBJ1-4	.	TRBD1	CSVGGTGKVEKLFF	TGCAGCGTTGGGGGGACAGGGAAGGTTGAAAAACTGTTTTTT
TRBV3-1/TRBV3-2	TRBJ2-1	.	TRBD2	CASSLFGGVAYNEQFF	TGTGCCAGCAGCCTTTTCGGGGGGGTGGCATACAATGAGCAGTTCTTC
TRBV6-5	TRBJ1-1	.	.	CATRRATEAFF	TGTGCCACACGCAGGGCCACTGAAGCTTTCTTT
TRBV5-6	TRBJ2-7	once	TRBD2	CASSSDWPSGGRSSYEQYF	TGTGCCAGCAGCTCCGATTGGCCTAGCGGGGGGCGGAGCTCCTACGAGCAGTACTTC
TRBV19	TRBJ2-4	.	TRBD1	CASQTRDRGSGLAKNIQYF	TGTGCCAGTCAGACCCGGGACAGGGGGTCGGGTCTAGCCAAAAACATTCAGTACTTC
TRBV6-1	TRBJ1-5	few	.	CASSERPLGPQHF	TGTGCCAGCAGTGAACGGCCACTTGGGCCCCAGCATTTT
TRBV10-3	TRBJ1-6	few	.	CAISESWGEPYNSPLHF	TGTGCCATCAGTGAGTCCTGGGGTGAACCCTATAATTCACCCCTCCACTTT
TRBV14	TRBJ1-1	few	.	CASSPLLDRFEAFF	TGTGCCAGCAGCCCTCTTCTGGACAGATTTGAAGCTTTCTTT
TRBV30	TRBJ2-3	.	.	CAWRKRGTDTQYF	TGTGCCTGGAGAAAGCGGGGCACAGATACGCAGTATTTT
TRBV6-5	TRBJ2-7	.	.	CASSSQQGTYEQYF	TGTGCCAGCAGTTCCCAACAGGGCACCTACGAGCAGTACTTC
TRBV6-4	TRBJ1-1	.	.	CASSIYANTEAFF	TGTGCCAGCAGCATATACGCTAACACTGAAGCTTTCTTT
TRBV7-2	TRBJ2-1	.	TRBD2	CASSLVFSGGLNEQFF	TGTGCCAGCAGCTTAGTATTCAGCGGGGGGCTCAATGAGCAGTTCTTC
TRBV7-2	TRBJ1-5	medium-sized	TRBD1	CASSSQGTNQPQHF	TGTGCCAGCAGCTCACAGGGGACCAATCAGCCCCAGCATTTT
TRBV28	TRBJ2-7	.	TRBD2	CASSSSPGLGSSSYEQYF	TGTGCCAGCAGTTCTTCTCCGGGACTAGGGTCTAGCTCCTACGAGCAGTACTTC
TRBV28	TRBJ2-2	.	.	CASTTSRGANTGELFF	TGTGCCAGCACCACCTCAAGGGGGGCGAACACCGGGGAGCTGTTTTTT
TRBV7-2	TRBJ2-5	.	.	CASSLNRPRETQYF	TGTGCCAGCAGCTTAAATAGACCCCGGGAGACCCAGTACTTC
TRBV6-5	TRBJ1-1	.	.	CASQRQPNTEAFF	TGTGCCAGCCAGAGACAGCCAAACACTGAAGCTTTCTTT
TRBV28	TRBJ1-1	.	.	CASSAGTVNTEAFF	TGTGCCAGCAGTGCTGGGACGGTGAACACTGAAGCTTTCTTT
TRBV6-5	TRBJ2-7	.	.	CASSYNRDTTYEQYF	TGTGCCAGCAGTTACAACCGGGACACAACCTACGAGCAGTACTTC
TRBV7-2	TRBJ2-5	.	.	CASSLAGTGETQYF	TGTGCCAGCAGCTTAGCGGGTACGGGAGAGACCCAGTACTTC
TRBV5-6	TRBJ2-7	.	TRBD1	CASRRTGTGSEQYF	TGTGCCAGCAGGCGGACCGGGACAGGGAGTGAACAGTACTTC
TRBV7-6	TRBJ1-1	.	.	CASIKGGSMTEAFF	TGTGCCAGCATCAAGGGAGGGAGTATGACTGAAGCTTTCTTT
TRBV5-6	TRBJ1-2	.	.	CASSLSRGNYGYTF	TGTGCCAGCAGCTTGTCAAGGGGTAACTATGGCTACACCTTC
TRBV5-5	TRBJ2-3	.	.	CASTLTGWGTDTQYF	TGTGCCAGCACCCTTACCGGGTGGGGCACAGATACGCAGTATTTT
TRBV7-9	TRBJ1-2	.	.	CASSHSKERGVGGYTF	TGTGCCAGCAGCCACTCGAAGGAGCGGGGGGTGGGGGGCTACACCTTC
TRBV29-1	TRBJ2-1	.	.	CSVGEFNEQFF	TGCAGCGTTGGAGAATTCAATGAGCAGTTCTTC
TRBV27	TRBJ2-7	.	.	CASSSRYEQYF	TGTGCCAGCAGTTCCCGCTACGAGCAGTACTTC
TRBV28	TRBJ1-1	.	.	CASSQQDTEAFF	TGTGCCAGCAGCCAACAGGACACTGAAGCTTTCTTT
TRBV9	TRBJ1-6	few	.	CASNRFDNSPLHF	TGTGCCAGCAACCGATTCGATAATTCACCCCTCCACTTT
TRBV28	TRBJ2-7	.	TRBD1	CASRDPGQGPYEQYF	TGTGCCAGCAGGGATCCGGGACAGGGGCCCTACGAGCAGTACTTC